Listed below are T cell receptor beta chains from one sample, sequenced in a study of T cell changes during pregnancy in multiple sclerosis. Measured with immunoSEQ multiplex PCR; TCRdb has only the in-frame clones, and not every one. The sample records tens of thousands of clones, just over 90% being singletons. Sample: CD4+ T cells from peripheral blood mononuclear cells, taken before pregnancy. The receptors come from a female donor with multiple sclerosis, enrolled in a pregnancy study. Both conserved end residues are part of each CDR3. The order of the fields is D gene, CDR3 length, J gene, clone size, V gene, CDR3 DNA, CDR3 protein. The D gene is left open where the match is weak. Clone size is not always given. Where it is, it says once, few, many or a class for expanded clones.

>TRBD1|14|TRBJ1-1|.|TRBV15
TGTGCCACCAGCAGAGCAGGGGGCGGTTTTGAAGCTTTCTTT
CATSRAGGGFEAFF
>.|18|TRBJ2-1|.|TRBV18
TGTGCCAGCTCACCAGGGTTAATACTAGCAAGCCCCTACAATGAGCAGTTCTTC
CASSPGLILASPYNEQFF
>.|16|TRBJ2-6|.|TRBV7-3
TGTGCCAGCAGCTTGGGCTATAACTCTGGGGCCAACGTCCTGACTTTC
CASSLGYNSGANVLTF
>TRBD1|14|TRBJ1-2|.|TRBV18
TGTGCCAGCTCGCCAGGGGCCAGGGGGGATGGCTACACCTTC
CASSPGARGDGYTF
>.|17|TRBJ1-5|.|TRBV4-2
TGTGCCAGCAGCCCGAAGGGGACACCGACGGGCAATCAGCCCCAGCATTTT
CASSPKGTPTGNQPQHF
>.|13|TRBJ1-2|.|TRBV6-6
TGTGCCAGCAGGACTACCGAAAACTATGGCTACACCTTC
CASRTTENYGYTF
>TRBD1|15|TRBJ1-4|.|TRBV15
TGTGCCACCAGCAGAGGGGGACAGGGAACTGAAAAACTGTTTTTT
CATSRGGQGTEKLFF
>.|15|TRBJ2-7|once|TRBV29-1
TGCAGCGTTAAACGGGGGGCGGACCTGACCTACGAGCAGTACTTC
CSVKRGADLTYEQYF
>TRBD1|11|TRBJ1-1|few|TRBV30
TGTGCCTGCAGCAGGGGGCAACTGTCTTTCTTT
CACSRGQLSFF
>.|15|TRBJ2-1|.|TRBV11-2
TGTGCCAGCAGCACGCAGCGGACTACCTACAATGAGCAGTTCTTC
CASSTQRTTYNEQFF
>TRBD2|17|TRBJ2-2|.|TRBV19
TGTGCCAGTAGTATAGGACTAGCGGGATCGAACACCGGGGAGCTGTTTTTT
CASSIGLAGSNTGELFF
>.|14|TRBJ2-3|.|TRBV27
TGTGCCAGCAGTTTGGGAGCCCGCACAGATACGCAGTATTTT
CASSLGARTDTQYF
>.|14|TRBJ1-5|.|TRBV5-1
TGCGCCAGCAGCTTGGGAGGGCGAGAGCAGCCCCAGCATTTT
CASSLGGREQPQHF
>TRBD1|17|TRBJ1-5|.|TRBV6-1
TGTGCCAGCAGTGAACCGAGGGACAGGGTTTTGGTTCAGCCCCAGCATTTT
CASSEPRDRVLVQPQHF